This entry features one T cell receptor beta chain sequence. In its sample, this clone was seen once. The target of this receptor is not known. No much larger clone is present one base from it, and per-base qualities are unavailable. The germline V gene provides CDR1 LGHNA and CDR2 YSLEER. The germline V end is reduced by 4 bases and the J end by 5 bases; junction bases left unmatched: 4. The CDR3 contains 13 residues, cysteine and phenylalanine counted. Only the CDR3 part of the read is kept: 39 bases, read in frame from the first base. The CDR3 regions of human TCRbeta chains were analyzed by immunosequencing. As for how the authors treated the data: Repertoire TCRs were matched against a reference library of SARS-CoV-2-specific TCRs generated with the MIRA antigen-specificity platform. Breadth meant the fraction of unique TCRs that were SARS-CoV-2-associated, whereas depth meant the fraction of total T cells that were SARS-CoV-2-associated. Using the MIRA data, every spike-specific TCR was mapped to the spike region that the TCR reacted to and assigned to either a CD4 or a CD8 class. Log10-transformed breadth and depth values were compared by one-way ANOVA with Sidak's multiple comparisons tests. TCRdb obtained this table from immuneACCESS and retained in-frame rearrangements with V and J assigned. These tables miss some clones; where compared with another copy, unresolved V genes account for less than half of the shortfall, and the remainder is unexplained. V and J calls and clone size are as listed in that table; D and trimming were resolved from the DNA. The sample table records roughly 200,000 clones; roughly 94% of these occur just once. The ten largest clones represent 1.5% to 2% of the sample.

This sample is part of a study of T cell responses to AZD1222 COVID-19 vaccine (dated by TCRdb to 2020 to 2023). Study-wide context: A total of 233 trial participants underwent TCR sequencing, of whom 207 received two doses of AZD1222 and around 26 received two doses of the MenACWY control vaccine. Trial participants were enrolled into age subgroups of 18-55, 56-69 and 70-plus years, which contained about 160, 30 and 59 TCR-sequenced participants, respectively.

In the paper's terms, the time point label means: about 28 days (+/-7) after the second vaccine dose. This specimen's treatment or condition label, per the study, means: meningococcal conjugate vaccine given as trial control. The vaccinee samples were drawn from two UK trials, COV001 and COV002, one of which was a single-blind randomized controlled phase 2/3 trial testing AZD1222 (ChAdOx1 nCoV-19) in healthy adults. Trial participant PBMC samples were collected at day 0 and day 28 after the second dose for TCRbeta chain sequencing. General conclusions and limits of the study: The whole spike protein was spanned by vaccine-associated CD4 TCRs, and dominant responses were seen in regions 160-218 and 743-854. After two AZD1222 doses, both the breadth and the depth of spike-specific TCRs were significantly higher than at day 0 and than in MenACWY recipients. Reportedly, almost half of the unique spike-specific TCRs recognized epitopes lying outside the regions that are mutated in the B.1.351 and B.1.1.7 variants. Because no samples from the day 14 peak response were available, repertoires could be characterized only after the peak T cell response. Participants were mostly white British, with more females than males. The authors suggested clonal diversity may have been underestimated. The 56-69-year group was small, and its depth increase did not reach significance, likely because of low power. Conclusions about previously exposed vaccinees were limited because only a handful of AZD1222 recipients were SARS-CoV-2 seropositive at baseline.

The sample was peripheral blood, taken 28 days after the second dose of the MenACWY control vaccine. The V gene is TRBV4-3 and the J gene is TRBJ2-7; TRBD1 agrees with 8 junctional bases. The TCR sequence derives from an adult who received the MenACWY meningococcal vaccine as a control. The DNA sequence follows: TGCGCCAGCAGCCTGGACAGGGCCCACGAGCAGTACTTC. Translated, it reads CASSLDRAHEQYF.